This TCR beta chain emerged from a study of blood T cell repertoires in COVID-19. Profiling relied on immunoSEQ multiplex PCR, and the TCRdb table lists in-frame clones only, not all of them. The sample holds 170,000 or so clones, about 88% seen once. The CDR3 sequence is 14 residues long. Germline V lookup: CDR1 SGHRS, CDR2 YFSETQ. Losses at the gene ends were 0 bases for V and 6 bases for J; bases not matched to a gene: 3. The sample taken for sequencing was peripheral blood. The chain has TRBV5-1 and TRBJ2-1, with TRBD2 matching 7 bases. This TCR was sampled from a man between 35 and 55 years old with active or convalescent COVID-19. Written as DNA, the CDR3 is TGCGCCAGCAGCTTGGGGGTAGCGGGCAATGAGCAGTTCTTC. This encodes CASSLGVAGNEQFF.